The entry that follows covers one TCR beta chain sequence. Antigen: not known. This record belongs to a study of shared clonotypes between healthy human individuals. The CDR3 covers 14 residues. The ends were cut back, 1 base at V and 1 base at J, with 7 bases in the middle. CDR1 and CDR2 (germline): SGHVS, FQNEAQ. General study findings and limits: Shared clonotypes across all four donors exceeded non-shared ones in generation probability.

An assay was performed, and its level was deep. The data were produced by immunoSEQ multiplex PCR, yet TCRdb's version contains in-frame clones alone and is incomplete. The repertoire holds roughly 2 million clones, with 90% to 95% as singletons. This chain connects TRBV7-8 to TRBJ1-1; D is possibly TRBD1 (5 bases). The TCR originated in a man between 18 and 29 years old in good health. The sequenced sample was naive CD4+ T cells sorted from blood. The subset was: CD45RA+ positively selected. The CDR3 DNA reads TGTGCCAGCAGCTTAGAGGGGAGGAACACTGAAGCTTTCTTT. Translating gives CASSLEGRNTEAFF.